Listed below are T cell receptor beta chains from one sample, sequenced in a study of preoperative IRX-2 immunotherapy in early breast cancer. TCRdb's table, derived via immunoSEQ multiplex PCR, lists solely in-frame clones and lacks some. The sample carries tens of thousands of clones, roughly four fifths recorded once. The sample here was lymph node tissue, taken after IRX-2 immunotherapy. The source is a human donor with breast cancer. Both conserved end residues are part of each CDR3. D genes are given only for firm matches. Only some rows state a clone size, as once, few, many or a class for expanded clones.

d_gene: -
abundance: once
j_gene: TRBJ1-1
v_gene: TRBV18
CDR3nt: TGTGCCAGCTCGGTAACAGAGAACACTGAAGCTTTCTTT
CDR3aa: CASSVTENTEAFF

d_gene: -
abundance: -
j_gene: TRBJ1-5
v_gene: TRBV7-1
CDR3nt: TGTGCCAGCAGCCAGGGCCTAAATCAGCCCCAGCATTTT
CDR3aa: CASSQGLNQPQHF

d_gene: TRBD1
abundance: -
j_gene: TRBJ1-6
v_gene: TRBV14
CDR3nt: TGTACCAGCAGCAACAATAAGGGACAGGGGGCCAGTTCACCCCTCCACTTT
CDR3aa: CTSSNNKGQGASSPLHF

d_gene: -
abundance: few
j_gene: TRBJ2-7
v_gene: TRBV18
CDR3nt: TGTGCCAGCTCACCAACGTCAGGGGTCTACGAGCAGTACTTC
CDR3aa: CASSPTSGVYEQYF

d_gene: -
abundance: -
j_gene: TRBJ2-5
v_gene: TRBV5-1
CDR3nt: TGCGCCAGCAGCTTGGAGCCGGGTTTGCAGACCCAGTACTTC
CDR3aa: CASSLEPGLQTQYF

d_gene: -
abundance: -
j_gene: TRBJ1-1
v_gene: TRBV6-8
CDR3nt: TGTGCCAGCAGTTACGAGGGCACTGAAGCTTTCTTT
CDR3aa: CASSYEGTEAFF

d_gene: -
abundance: -
j_gene: TRBJ2-1
v_gene: TRBV6-9
CDR3nt: TGTGCCAGCAGGATCAACAATGAGCAGTTCTTC
CDR3aa: CASRINNEQFF

d_gene: -
abundance: -
j_gene: TRBJ1-3
v_gene: TRBV12-5
CDR3nt: TGTGCCAGCTTGAAACGGGTACTAGGTGGAAACACCATATATTTT
CDR3aa: CASLKRVLGGNTIYF

d_gene: -
abundance: once
j_gene: TRBJ2-5
v_gene: TRBV5-1
CDR3nt: TGCGCCAGCAGCAAAGGAATGGGACAACAAGAGACCCAGTACTTC
CDR3aa: CASSKGMGQQETQYF

d_gene: TRBD1
abundance: -
j_gene: TRBJ1-5
v_gene: TRBV6-8
CDR3nt: TGTGCCAGCAGTTATTGGACAGGGGATTATAGCAATCAGCCCCAGCATTTT
CDR3aa: CASSYWTGDYSNQPQHF

d_gene: TRBD2
abundance: -
j_gene: TRBJ2-5
v_gene: TRBV12-5
CDR3nt: TGTGCCAGCACCCTGGGGGGGTTTGGAGAGACCCAGTACTTC
CDR3aa: CASTLGGFGETQYF

d_gene: TRBD2
abundance: -
j_gene: TRBJ2-2
v_gene: TRBV15
CDR3nt: TGTGCCACCAGCAGGGGACTAGCGGGGTTTTACACCGGGGAGCTGTTTTTT
CDR3aa: CATSRGLAGFYTGELFF

d_gene: -
abundance: -
j_gene: TRBJ2-2
v_gene: TRBV28
CDR3nt: TGTGCCACTTCAGCTACGAACACCGGGGAGCTGTTTTTT
CDR3aa: CATSATNTGELFF

d_gene: -
abundance: -
j_gene: TRBJ1-2
v_gene: TRBV6-8
CDR3nt: TGTGCCAGCAATCCAGGATTGGCGCACTATGGCTACACCTTC
CDR3aa: CASNPGLAHYGYTF

d_gene: -
abundance: -
j_gene: TRBJ1-2
v_gene: TRBV19
CDR3nt: TGTGCCAGTAGTATGCTGGCAGTTGGCTACACCTTC
CDR3aa: CASSMLAVGYTF

d_gene: -
abundance: -
j_gene: TRBJ1-1
v_gene: TRBV7-1
CDR3nt: TGTGCCAGCAGCTTCGAGGTGAACACTGAAGCTTTCTTT
CDR3aa: CASSFEVNTEAFF

d_gene: -
abundance: -
j_gene: TRBJ1-1
v_gene: TRBV6-8
CDR3nt: TGTGCCAGCAGTTTAACAGGGTCGGGCACTGAAGCTTTCTTT
CDR3aa: CASSLTGSGTEAFF

d_gene: TRBD1
abundance: -
j_gene: TRBJ1-1
v_gene: TRBV30
CDR3nt: TGTGCCTGGTCCACAGGGGCAAACACTGAAGCTTTCTTT
CDR3aa: CAWSTGANTEAFF

d_gene: TRBD1
abundance: -
j_gene: TRBJ1-5
v_gene: TRBV6-8
CDR3nt: TGTGCCAGTGTGGGGACAGTAAATCAGCCCCAGCATTTT
CDR3aa: CASVGTVNQPQHF

d_gene: -
abundance: -
j_gene: TRBJ1-1
v_gene: TRBV7-1
CDR3nt: TGTGCCAGCAGCCCTGGCCAGGGCACTGAAGCTTTCTTT
CDR3aa: CASSPGQGTEAFF

d_gene: -
abundance: -
j_gene: TRBJ1-2
v_gene: TRBV7-1
CDR3nt: TGTGCCAGCAGCTTAGGGCAGAACTATGGCTACACCTTC
CDR3aa: CASSLGQNYGYTF

d_gene: TRBD2
abundance: -
j_gene: TRBJ2-7
v_gene: TRBV18
CDR3nt: TGTGCCAGCTCATCAATAGGGACTAGTGTAAACTACGAGCAGTACTTC
CDR3aa: CASSSIGTSVNYEQYF

d_gene: -
abundance: -
j_gene: TRBJ1-1
v_gene: TRBV11-3
CDR3nt: TGTGCCAGCAGCATCTCCCGGCGTAACACTGAAGCTTTCTTT
CDR3aa: CASSISRRNTEAFF

d_gene: -
abundance: -
j_gene: TRBJ1-2
v_gene: TRBV2
CDR3nt: TGTGCCAGCACCCGGAGGGTTGGGGCGGGCTATGGCTACACCTTC
CDR3aa: CASTRRVGAGYGYTF

d_gene: TRBD1
abundance: few
j_gene: TRBJ2-1
v_gene: TRBV6-8
CDR3nt: TGTGCCAGCAGTGAGGGGGCCTCGTACAATGAGCAGTTCTTC
CDR3aa: CASSEGASYNEQFF

d_gene: -
abundance: -
j_gene: TRBJ1-1
v_gene: TRBV11-3
CDR3nt: TGTGCCAGCAGAACCAACAGGGCCACGAACACTGAAGCTTTCTTT
CDR3aa: CASRTNRATNTEAFF

d_gene: TRBD1
abundance: -
j_gene: TRBJ2-2
v_gene: TRBV11-3
CDR3nt: TGTGCCAGCAGCCGGACAGGAATGAACACCGGGGAGCTGTTTTTT
CDR3aa: CASSRTGMNTGELFF

d_gene: -
abundance: -
j_gene: TRBJ1-4
v_gene: TRBV11-3
CDR3nt: TGTGCCAGCAGCTCTGACCCACTCGAAGAAAAACTGTTTTTT
CDR3aa: CASSSDPLEEKLFF

d_gene: TRBD1
abundance: -
j_gene: TRBJ1-4
v_gene: TRBV29-1
CDR3nt: TGCAGCGGGGCCCAGGGGGCTGGGGAAAAACTGTTTTTT
CDR3aa: CSGAQGAGEKLFF

d_gene: -
abundance: few
j_gene: TRBJ1-2
v_gene: TRBV1
CDR3nt: TGCGCCAGCAGCCAAGATCCCCCTTCGGGCGGTAATTTGGGCTACACCTTC
CDR3aa: CASSQDPPSGGNLGYTF

d_gene: -
abundance: once
j_gene: TRBJ1-2
v_gene: TRBV6-8
CDR3nt: TGTGCCAGCAGTTACTCGACAGACTATGGCTACACCTTC
CDR3aa: CASSYSTDYGYTF

d_gene: TRBD1
abundance: -
j_gene: TRBJ1-6
v_gene: TRBV6-8
CDR3nt: TGTGCCAGCAGTTCACAGGGGGTGGGATCACCCCTCCACTTT
CDR3aa: CASSSQGVGSPLHF

d_gene: -
abundance: -
j_gene: TRBJ1-2
v_gene: TRBV7-6
CDR3nt: TGTGCCAGCAGCTTAGGCAGGGGACGAGGTGGCTACACCTTC
CDR3aa: CASSLGRGRGGYTF

d_gene: -
abundance: -
j_gene: TRBJ2-3
v_gene: TRBV6-8
CDR3nt: TGTGCCAGCCAACTCACCGGGACTTCCTTCACAGATACGCAGTATTTT
CDR3aa: CASQLTGTSFTDTQYF

d_gene: -
abundance: -
j_gene: TRBJ1-2
v_gene: TRBV19
CDR3nt: TGTGCCAGTAGTGGGAATGGGCAGCTATATGGCTACACCTTC
CDR3aa: CASSGNGQLYGYTF

d_gene: -
abundance: once
j_gene: TRBJ1-3
v_gene: TRBV25-1
CDR3nt: TGTGCCAGCAGTGATTGGGACACCTACTCTGGAAACACCATATATTTT
CDR3aa: CASSDWDTYSGNTIYF

d_gene: -
abundance: -
j_gene: TRBJ1-5
v_gene: TRBV5-1
CDR3nt: TGCGCCAGCAGCTTGGACGGGGCCATCAATCAGCCCCAGCATTTT
CDR3aa: CASSLDGAINQPQHF

d_gene: TRBD1
abundance: -
j_gene: TRBJ1-6
v_gene: TRBV28
CDR3nt: TGTGCCAGCAGTACCTCGGACAGGCGTAATTCACCCCTCCACTTT
CDR3aa: CASSTSDRRNSPLHF

d_gene: -
abundance: -
j_gene: TRBJ2-7
v_gene: TRBV6-8
CDR3nt: TGTGCCAGCAGCAAAAGGGCCTACCTCTCCTACGAGCAGTACTTC
CDR3aa: CASSKRAYLSYEQYF

d_gene: -
abundance: -
j_gene: TRBJ1-2
v_gene: TRBV1
CDR3nt: TGCGCCAGCAGCCCATCAATTATGACAAATGGCTACACCTTC
CDR3aa: CASSPSIMTNGYTF

d_gene: TRBD1
abundance: -
j_gene: TRBJ2-3
v_gene: TRBV12-5
CDR3nt: TGTGCTAGTGGTTCGAGGACAGGGGGCGCAGATACGCAGTATTTT
CDR3aa: CASGSRTGGADTQYF

d_gene: -
abundance: -
j_gene: TRBJ2-7
v_gene: TRBV28
CDR3nt: TGTGCCAGCAGGGGAGGCCACTTTGGCTCCTACGAGCAGTACTTC
CDR3aa: CASRGGHFGSYEQYF

d_gene: -
abundance: few
j_gene: TRBJ2-5
v_gene: TRBV19
CDR3nt: TGTGCCTCCTCCGGAGGGATTAATTCGGAGACCCAGTACTTC
CDR3aa: CASSGGINSETQYF

d_gene: TRBD1
abundance: -
j_gene: TRBJ2-7
v_gene: TRBV10-2
CDR3nt: TGCGCCAGCAGTCCAGGGGGCGGCGAGCAGTACTTC
CDR3aa: CASSPGGGEQYF

d_gene: -
abundance: -
j_gene: TRBJ1-2
v_gene: TRBV6-8
CDR3nt: TGTGCCAGCAGTCCGGGGGCTAACTATGGCTACACCTTC
CDR3aa: CASSPGANYGYTF

d_gene: -
abundance: -
j_gene: TRBJ1-6
v_gene: TRBV28
CDR3nt: TGTGCCAGCAGTCCCGGGCGGAAGGGCTATAATTCACCCCTCCACTTT
CDR3aa: CASSPGRKGYNSPLHF

d_gene: -
abundance: -
j_gene: TRBJ2-2
v_gene: TRBV10-2
CDR3nt: TGCGCCATTCAGGGTAGTTGGGCCGGGGAGCTGTTTTTT
CDR3aa: CAIQGSWAGELFF

d_gene: TRBD1
abundance: -
j_gene: TRBJ1-3
v_gene: TRBV11-3
CDR3nt: TGTGCCAGCAGCCAATCAGGGGGAAGAGGAAACACCATATATTTT
CDR3aa: CASSQSGGRGNTIYF

d_gene: TRBD1
abundance: -
j_gene: TRBJ2-2
v_gene: TRBV10-3
CDR3nt: TGTGCCATCAGTGAGTCTAGGACAGGGGACACCGGGGAGCTGTTTTTT
CDR3aa: CAISESRTGDTGELFF